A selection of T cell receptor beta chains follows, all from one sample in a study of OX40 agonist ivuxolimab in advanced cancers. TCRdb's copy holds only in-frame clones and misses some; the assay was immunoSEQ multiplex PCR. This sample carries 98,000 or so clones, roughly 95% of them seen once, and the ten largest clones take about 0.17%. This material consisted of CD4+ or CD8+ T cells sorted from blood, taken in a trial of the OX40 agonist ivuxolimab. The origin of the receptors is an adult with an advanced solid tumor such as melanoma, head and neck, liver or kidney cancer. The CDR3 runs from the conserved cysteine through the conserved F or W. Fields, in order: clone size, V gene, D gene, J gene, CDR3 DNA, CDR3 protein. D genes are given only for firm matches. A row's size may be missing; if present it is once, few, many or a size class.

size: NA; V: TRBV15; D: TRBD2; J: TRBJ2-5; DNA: TGTGCCACCAGCAGAGATGGGACTAGCGGGAGTGGGGAGACCCAGTACTTC; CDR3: CATSRDGTSGSGETQYF
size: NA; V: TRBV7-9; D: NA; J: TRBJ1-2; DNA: TGTGCCAGCAGCTTAGATTATCGGTCCTATGGCTACACCTTC; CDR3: CASSLDYRSYGYTF
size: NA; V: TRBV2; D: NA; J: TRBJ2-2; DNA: TGTGCCAGCGTCGGGATCGTTGCCACCGGGGAGCTGTTTTTT; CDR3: CASVGIVATGELFF
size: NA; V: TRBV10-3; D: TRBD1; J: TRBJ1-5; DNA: TGTGCCATCAGTGAAGGAGGGGGGGGACAGTCCCAGCCCCAGCATTTT; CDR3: CAISEGGGGQSQPQHF
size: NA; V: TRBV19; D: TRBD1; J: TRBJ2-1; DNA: TGTGCCAGTAGACGGACAGGGGGATCGTACAATGAGCAGTTCTTC; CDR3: CASRRTGGSYNEQFF
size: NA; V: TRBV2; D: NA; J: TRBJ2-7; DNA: TGTGCCAGCAGTGGACAGGCCTCCTTAAACGAGCAGTACTTC; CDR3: CASSGQASLNEQYF
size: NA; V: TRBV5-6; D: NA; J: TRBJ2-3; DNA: TGTGCCAGCAGCTTGGGAGGGGCCAGCACAGATACGCAGTATTTT; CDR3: CASSLGGASTDTQYF
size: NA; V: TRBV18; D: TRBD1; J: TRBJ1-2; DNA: TGTGCCAGCTCACGGGACAGGGGCCTCTATGGCTACACCTTC; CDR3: CASSRDRGLYGYTF
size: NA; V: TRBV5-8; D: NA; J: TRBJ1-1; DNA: TGTGCCAGCAGCTGGTGGGGTGGTCAGGGGCACACTGAAGCTTTCTTT; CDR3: CASSWWGGQGHTEAFF
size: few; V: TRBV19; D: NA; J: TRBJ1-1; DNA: TGTGCCAGTAGTCATACAGGGATGAACACTGAAGCTTTCTTT; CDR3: CASSHTGMNTEAFF
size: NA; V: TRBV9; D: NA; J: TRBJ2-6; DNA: TGTGCCAGCAGCGCTGTAGATGTCCGTGGGGCCAACGTCCTGACTTTC; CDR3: CASSAVDVRGANVLTF
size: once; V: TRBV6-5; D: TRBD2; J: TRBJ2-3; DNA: TGTGCCAGCAGTCGAGGCGGGGGGGCCACAGATACGCAGTATTTT; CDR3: CASSRGGGATDTQYF
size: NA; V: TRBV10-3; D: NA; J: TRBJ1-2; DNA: TGTGCCATCAGGGACAGTACTCTCGGCTATGGCTACACCTTC; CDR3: CAIRDSTLGYGYTF
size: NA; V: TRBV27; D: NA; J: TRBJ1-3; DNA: TGTGCCAGCAGTTCAAGAGGCTCTGGAAACACCATATATTTT; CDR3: CASSSRGSGNTIYF
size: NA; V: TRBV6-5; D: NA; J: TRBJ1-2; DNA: TGTGCCAGCAGTTACGGGCCGGCATTTAACTATGGCTACACCTTC; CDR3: CASSYGPAFNYGYTF
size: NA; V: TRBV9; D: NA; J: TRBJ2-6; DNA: TGTGCCAGCAGCGCCCTGGGGTCCCTCTCTGGGGCCAACGTCCTGACTTTC; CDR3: CASSALGSLSGANVLTF
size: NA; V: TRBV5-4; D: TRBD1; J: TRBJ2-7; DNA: TGTGCCAGCAGCTTGGACCGGACAGGGCCCGAGCAGTACTTC; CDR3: CASSLDRTGPEQYF
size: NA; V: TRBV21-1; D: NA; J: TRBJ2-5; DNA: TGTGCCAGCAGCAAAGAAGGATGCAGGACCGGCCAAGAGACCCAGTACTTC; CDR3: CASSKEGCRTGQETQYF
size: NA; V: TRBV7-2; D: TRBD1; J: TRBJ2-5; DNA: TGTGCCAGCAGCTGGAGGACGGGGCAGGGGGCAGGGGAGACCCAGTACTTC; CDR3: CASSWRTGQGAGETQYF
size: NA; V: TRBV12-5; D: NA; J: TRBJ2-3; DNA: TGTGCTAGTGGTTTGGTACAGGGCGGGATTTACACAGATACGCAGTATTTT; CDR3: CASGLVQGGIYTDTQYF
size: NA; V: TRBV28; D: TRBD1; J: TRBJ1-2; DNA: TGTGCCAGCACCGAACCCAGGGGGCCATCTAACTATGGCTACACCTTC; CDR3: CASTEPRGPSNYGYTF
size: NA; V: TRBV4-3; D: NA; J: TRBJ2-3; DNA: TGCGCCAGCAGCCAAGGGGGCTCGTCTCGATTTTCTAGCACAGATACGCAGTATTTT; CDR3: CASSQGGSSRFSSTDTQYF
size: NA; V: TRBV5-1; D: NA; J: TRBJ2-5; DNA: TGCGCCAGCAGCTTGGTGGGGGAAGAGACCCAGTACTTC; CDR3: CASSLVGEETQYF
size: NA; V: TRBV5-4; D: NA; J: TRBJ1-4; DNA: TGTGCCAGCAGCGGAGGGGGGACTAATGAAAAACTGTTTTTT; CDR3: CASSGGGTNEKLFF
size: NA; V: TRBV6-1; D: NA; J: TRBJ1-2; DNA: TGTGCCAGCACCCCCAAGGGGGGGGCTGATGGCTACACCTTC; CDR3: CASTPKGGADGYTF
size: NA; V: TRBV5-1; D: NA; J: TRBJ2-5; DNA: TGCGCCAGCAGCCCCGCCGGGGGACAAGAGACCCAGTACTTC; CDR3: CASSPAGGQETQYF
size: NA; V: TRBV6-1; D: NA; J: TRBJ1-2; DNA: TGTGCCAGCAGTGACGAAACCCTTTTAGGGCTCGATGGCTACACCTTC; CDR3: CASSDETLLGLDGYTF
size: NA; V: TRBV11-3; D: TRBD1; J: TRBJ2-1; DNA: TGTGCCAGCAGCTTAGGAGGGACAGGGCCCGCCAATGAGCAGTTCTTC; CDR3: CASSLGGTGPANEQFF
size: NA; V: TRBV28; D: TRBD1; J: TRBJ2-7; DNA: TGTGCCAGCAGTTTAGGCTCAGGGGGTGGGTACGAGCAGTACTTC; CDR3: CASSLGSGGGYEQYF
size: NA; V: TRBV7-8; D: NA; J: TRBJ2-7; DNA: TGTGCCAGCAGCTTAGCTGACAGAAGCTCCTACGAGCAGTACTTC; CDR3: CASSLADRSSYEQYF
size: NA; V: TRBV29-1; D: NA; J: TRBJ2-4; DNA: TGCAGCGTTTTGGGACCGGGTGGACCACTAGCCAAAAACATTCAGTACTTC; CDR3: CSVLGPGGPLAKNIQYF
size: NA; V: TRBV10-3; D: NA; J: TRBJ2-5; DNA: TGTGCCATCAGCCCCGGGACAACTGACCAAGAGACCCAGTACTTC; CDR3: CAISPGTTDQETQYF
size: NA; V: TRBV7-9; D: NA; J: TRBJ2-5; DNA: TGTGCCAGCAGCCAGCACAGGGATGGGCAAGAGACCCAGTACTTC; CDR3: CASSQHRDGQETQYF
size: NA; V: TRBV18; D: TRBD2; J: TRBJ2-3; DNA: TGTGCCAGCTCACTTTCCAGGACCGGGACTAGCGGGAGTGGAACAGATACGCAGTATTTT; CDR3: CASSLSRTGTSGSGTDTQYF
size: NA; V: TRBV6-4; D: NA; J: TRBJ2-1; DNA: TGTGCCAGCAGTGACCCCCCGGCGAGGAGGGGGCGATTTTTTAATGAGCAGTTCTTC; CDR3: CASSDPPARRGRFFNEQFF
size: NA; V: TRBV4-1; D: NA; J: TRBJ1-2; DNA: TGCGCCAGCAGCCCCTCAGGTGTCTATGGCTACACCTTC; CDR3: CASSPSGVYGYTF
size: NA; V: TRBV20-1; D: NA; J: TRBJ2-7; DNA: TGCAGTGCTAGGGGGCTGGCGGCGTACTTC; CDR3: CSARGLAAYF
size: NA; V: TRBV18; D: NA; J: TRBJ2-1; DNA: TGTGCCAGCTCACCGCCGGGGAGGCTGGACAATGAGCAGTTCTTC; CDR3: CASSPPGRLDNEQFF
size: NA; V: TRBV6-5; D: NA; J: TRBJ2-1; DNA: TGTGCCAGCAGTTACTCCTACGGCGCCAATGAGCAGTTCTTC; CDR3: CASSYSYGANEQFF
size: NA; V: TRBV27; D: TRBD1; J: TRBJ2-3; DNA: TGTGCCAGCAGCCCGGGACAGGCAGGCACAGATACGCAGTATTTT; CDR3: CASSPGQAGTDTQYF
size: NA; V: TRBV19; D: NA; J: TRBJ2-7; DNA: TGTGCCAGTAGTAGGTTGGGGGGGCTGAACGAGCAGTACTTC; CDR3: CASSRLGGLNEQYF
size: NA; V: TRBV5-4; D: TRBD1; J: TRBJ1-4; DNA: TGTGCCAGCAGCCAAGGCCCGGACAGGGGGGCCGAAAAACTGTTTTTT; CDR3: CASSQGPDRGAEKLFF
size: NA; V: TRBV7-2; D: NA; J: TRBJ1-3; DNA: TGTGCCAGCAGCCACAGGACTGGAAACACCATATATTTT; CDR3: CASSHRTGNTIYF
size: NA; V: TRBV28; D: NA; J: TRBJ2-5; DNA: TGTGCCAGCAGTTTTATCCCCCCGCAAGAGACCCAGTACTTC; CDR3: CASSFIPPQETQYF
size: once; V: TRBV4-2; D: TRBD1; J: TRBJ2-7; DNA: TGTGCCAGCAGCCATCCTCGGATTGGGACAGGAGGGCCATACGAGCAGTACTTC; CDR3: CASSHPRIGTGGPYEQYF
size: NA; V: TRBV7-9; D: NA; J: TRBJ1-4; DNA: TGTGCCAGCAGCTTAAGGTTGAGTGGGTACTATGAAAAACTGTTTTTT; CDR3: CASSLRLSGYYEKLFF